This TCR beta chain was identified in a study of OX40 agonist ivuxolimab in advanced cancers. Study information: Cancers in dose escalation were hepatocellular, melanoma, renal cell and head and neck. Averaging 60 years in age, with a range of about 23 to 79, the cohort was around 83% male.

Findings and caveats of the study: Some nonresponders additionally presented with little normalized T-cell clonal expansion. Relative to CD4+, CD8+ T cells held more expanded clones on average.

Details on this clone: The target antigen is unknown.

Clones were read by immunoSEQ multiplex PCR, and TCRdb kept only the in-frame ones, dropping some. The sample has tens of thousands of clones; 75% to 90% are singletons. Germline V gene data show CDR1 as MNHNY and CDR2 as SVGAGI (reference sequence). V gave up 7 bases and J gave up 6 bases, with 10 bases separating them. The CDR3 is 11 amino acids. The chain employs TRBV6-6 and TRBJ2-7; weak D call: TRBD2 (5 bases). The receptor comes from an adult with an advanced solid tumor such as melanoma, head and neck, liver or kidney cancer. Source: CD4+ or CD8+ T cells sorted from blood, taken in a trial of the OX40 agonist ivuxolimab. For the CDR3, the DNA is TGTGCCAGCACGCAAAGCGGCGAGCAGTACTTC. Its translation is CASTQSGEQYF.